This paragraph reports one T cell receptor (beta chain). Its specificity is not known. The record originates from a study of cytotoxic CD8 clonotypes in ibrutinib-treated CLL. Study-level background: Mean values per sample were around 270,000 productive templates and around 96,000 productive rearrangements.

CDR1 is LNHNV and CDR2 is YYDKDF in the germline V gene (reference sequence). This CDR3 has 14 amino acids. Trimming stripped 1 base from V and 2 bases from J, with 7 bases between. Regarding the study as a whole: Private clonotypes, not public ones, expanded at ibrutinib response. Age-matched healthy donor levels were exceeded by baseline clonality, which tracked circulating CD8+ T-cell counts.

Assay: immunoSEQ multiplex PCR; the TCRdb copy retains only in-frame clones and omits some. The table has more than 300,000 clones, roughly 79% seen once. The sequencing used PBMCs, collected before ibrutinib treatment. The chain is built from TRBV15 and TRBJ2-3, with D tentatively TRBD2 (5 bases). The receptor comes from a human donor with chronic lymphocytic leukemia. CDR3 nucleotides: TGTGCCACCAGCAGAGGAGGGTTCACAGATACGCAGTATTTT. Its translation: CATSRGGFTDTQYF.